The 18 T cell receptor beta chains below come from one sample, sequenced in a study of blood T cell repertoires in COVID-19. Some clones are missing from TCRdb's copy, which holds only in-frame ones; the method was immunoSEQ multiplex PCR. This sample has roughly 330,000 clones, with approximately 82% found just once. The sequencing input was peripheral blood. Every receptor here comes from a woman aged 45-60 years with acute or convalescent COVID-19.

This clone was observed a single time. The sample has other DNA sequences that encode this CDR3 too. The rearrangement joins TRBV6-5 to TRBJ2-7; possible D gene TRBD1, 5 bases. Germline-derived CDR1 and CDR2 are MNHEY and SVGAGI. The CDR3 is 12 amino acids. The CDR3 sequence is CASSRQGGEQYV. The CDR3 DNA follows: TGCGCCAGCAGCCGTCAGGGTGGCGAGCAGTACGTC.

The chain couples TRBV2 to TRBJ2-3; 7 bases fit TRBD2. The CDR3 totals 13 residues. V shed 6 bases, J shed 2 bases, and the junction held 2 bases outside the gene matches. CDR1 is SNHLY, CDR2 FYNNEI, per germline. CDR3 protein: CASRGLSTDTQYF. The CDR3 nucleotides are TGTGCCAGCAGGGGACTATCCACAGATACGCAGTATTTT.

In this sample, this clone turned up once. This rearrangement joins TRBV11-2 to TRBJ2-3, with TRBD2 matching over 8 bases. Germline V lookup: CDR1 SGHAT, CDR2 FQNNGV. This CDR3 region has 15 residues. Trimming cost V 4 bases and J 0 bases; bases outside gene matches: 3. CDR3 sequence: CASSSGGLSTDTQYF. The CDR3 nucleotides read TGTGCCAGCAGCTCGGGGGGGCTTAGCACAGATACGCAGTATTTT.

The V call is TRBV5-4, the J call TRBJ2-3; TRBD1 agrees at 7 bases. The germline V gene encodes CDR1 SGHNT and CDR2 YYREEE (reference sequence). This CDR3 is 15 amino acids long. Trimming removed 5 bases from V and 2 bases from J; junction bases left unmatched: 8. The DNA of the CDR3 is TGTGCCAGCAGGCCAGGGGGACGACCCACAGATACGCAGTATTTT. It encodes CASRPGGRPTDTQYF.

This clone was counted between two and nine times. The chain has TRBV10-3 and TRBJ1-1; D remains ambiguous. The CDR3 loop spans 15 amino acids. V lost 0 bases and J 6 bases, leaving 14 bases between the germline ends. The germline CDR1 and CDR2 sequences are ENHRY and SYGVKD. The CDR3 DNA sequence: TGTGCCATCAGTGAGTCATCAACTACGGGAGCTGAAGCTTTCTTT. As protein: CAISESSTTGAEAFF.

The chain has TRBV30 and TRBJ2-3, with D possibly matching TRBD2 (5 bases). V lost 8 bases and J 6 bases, leaving 15 bases between the germline ends. The germline gives CDR1 GTSNPN, CDR2 SVGIG (reference sequence). This CDR3 has 12 amino acids. CDR3 region: CAVTSRTDTQYF. As DNA, the CDR3 is TGTGCCGTTACTAGTAGGACGGATACGCAGTATTTT.

This clone was seen a handful of times. The CDR3 is CASSLGVTGELFF. As DNA, the CDR3 is TGCGCCAGCAGCCTCGGAGTCACCGGGGAGCTGTTTTTT. The rearrangement uses TRBV5-1 and TRBJ2-2, with no clear D. Trimming pared 4 bases from V and 4 bases from J, leaving 8 bases between. CDR1 is SGHRS, CDR2 YFSETQ, per germline. This CDR3 comprises 13 residues. Full variable domain (missing parts from reference TRBV5-1 and TRBJ2-2): KAGVTQTPRYLIKTRGQQVTLSCSPISGHRSVSWYQQTPGQGLQFLFEYFSETQRNKGNFPGRFSGRQFSNSRSEMNVSTLELGDSALYLCASSLGVTGELFFGEGSRLTVL.

The genes are TRBV28 and TRBJ1-4; 10 positions agree with TRBD1. Germline trimming cut 6 bases from V and 7 bases from J; bases unmatched to any gene: 8. Germline CDR1 is MDHEN and CDR2 is SYDVKM. This CDR3 is built from 15 residues. CDR3 sequence (DNA): TGTGCCAGCAGGGAGGAGGGACAGGGGTTTGAAAAACTGTTTTTT. Its translation is CASREEGQGFEKLFF.

This rearrangement joins TRBV27 to TRBJ2-3; no clear D. Germline V CDR1 and CDR2: MNHEY, SMNVEV (reference sequence). The ends were cut back, 8 bases at V and 7 bases at J, with 13 bases in the middle. The CDR3 runs 12 residues. The DNA for the CDR3 is TGTGCCAGCCGCCCAACGGTAAATACGCAGTATTTT. It yields the protein CASRPTVNTQYF.

This clone was found a few times. A read error may produce the germline difference seen at one junction end. The chain joins TRBV5-1 to TRBJ1-1, with a possible D match to TRBD1 (5 bases). Germline V lookup: CDR1 SGHRS, CDR2 YFSETQ. There are 13 residues in the CDR3. The CDR3 region is CASSLAGAGPFVF. The CDR3 DNA sequence: TGCGCCAGCAGCTTGGCGGGCGCGGGACCCTTCGTGTTT.

The genes are TRBV4-3 and TRBJ2-3, with 8 bases fitting TRBD2. The CDR3 length is 14 residues. The V gene's germline CDR1 is LGHNA and CDR2 YSLEER. Losses at the gene ends were 4 bases for V and 1 base for J; bases not matched to a gene: 1. DNA for the CDR3: TGCGCCAGCAGCCTTAGCGGGGGCACAGATACGCAGTATTTT. This codes for CASSLSGGTDTQYF.

The chain employs TRBV7-2 and TRBJ2-2; 7 bases match TRBD1. V dropped 5 bases and J dropped 5; count of bases not matched to a gene: 11. CDR1 and CDR2 from the germline V gene are SGHTA and FQGNSA. The CDR3 loop spans 16 amino acids. CDR3 nucleotide sequence: TGTGCCAGCAGCCCGACGGGGACAGTTGCTACCGGGGAGCTGTTTTTT. This encodes CASSPTGTVATGELFF. The full variable domain, its missing parts supplied by reference TRBV7-2 and TRBJ2-2, is GAGVSQSPSNKVTEKGKDVELRCDPISGHTALYWYRQSLGQGLEFLIYFQGNSAPDKSGLPSDRFSAERTGGSVSTLTIQRTQQEDSAVYLCASSPTGTVATGELFFGEGSRLTVL.

The chain links TRBV7-9 to TRBJ1-3; TRBD1 matches 9 bases. CDR1 and CDR2 (germline): SEHNR, FQNEAQ (reference sequence). Trimming at V came to 0 bases and at J to 0 bases, leaving 6 bases not matched to a gene. The CDR3 sequence is 18 residues long. The CDR3 coding sequence is TGTGCCAGCAGCTTAGCGTATGGGACAGGGTCCTCTGGAAACACCATATATTTT. It translates to CASSLAYGTGSSGNTIYF.

The chain recombines TRBV10-3 with TRBJ2-4; no reliable D call. Germline assignment: CDR1 ENHRY and CDR2 SYGVKD. The CDR3 has 18 residues. With 0 bases removed from V and 5 bases from J, the gap between germline ends came to 20 bases. The CDR3 DNA sequence: TGTGCCATCAGTGAGTCGGGTTTGGTAGCTAATGGAGAAAACATTCAGTACTTC. Its protein product is CAISESGLVANGENIQYF.

The chain joins TRBV27 to TRBJ2-5; TRBD2 is a possible D gene (7 bases). V was shortened by 2 bases and J by 5 bases, with 18 bases between the two germline ends. Per the germline V gene, CDR1 is MNHEY and CDR2 is SMNVEV (reference sequence). The CDR3 covers 16 residues. The DNA for the CDR3 is TGTGCCAGCAGTTTAAAACCCGGGGGGCTAAGGGAGACCCAGTACTTC. Translated: CASSLKPGGLRETQYF.

The J gene is TRBJ2-5, the V gene TRBV11-2; 7 bases match TRBD2. The V gene end was trimmed by 5 bases and the J gene end by 4 bases; junction bases not matched to a gene: 7. Germline values: CDR1 SGHAT, CDR2 FQNNGV. The CDR3 sequence is 14 residues long. This CDR3 reads CASSPPTSLETQYF. The CDR3 DNA reads TGTGCCAGCAGCCCACCGACTAGCCTAGAGACCCAGTACTTC.

The chain joins TRBV30 to TRBJ2-7; possible D gene TRBD1, 6 bases. Trimming removed 5 bases at V and 6 bases at J, with 14 bases between. Per the germline V gene, CDR1 is GTSNPN and CDR2 is SVGIG (reference sequence). There are 12 residues in the CDR3. DNA for the CDR3: TGTGCCTGGGAAACAGGGACGCGCGAGCAGTACTTC. The encoded protein is CAWETGTREQYF.

The gene calls are TRBV7-2 and TRBJ1-1, with D possibly TRBD1 on 5 matching bases. The CDR3 runs 13 residues. The V end was cut by 5 bases, the J end by 4 bases, with 11 bases between. Germline loops: CDR1 SGHTA, CDR2 FQGNSA. Written as DNA, the CDR3 is TGTGCCAGCAGCGGTACGGGGGTCACTGAAGCTTTCTTT. This codes for CASSGTGVTEAFF.